The 19 T cell receptor beta chains below all came from one sample that was sequenced in a study of blood T cell repertoires in COVID-19. Using immunoSEQ multiplex PCR, the repertoire was profiled, and TCRdb retains in-frame clones only, with some absent. This sample has about 190,000 clones, with approximately 90% found just once. Material for sequencing was peripheral blood. Source of these receptors: a man in his 70s with active or convalescent COVID-19.

This clone is a singleton in its sample. V and J are TRBV4-3 and TRBJ2-4, with 8 bases that match TRBD2. The CDR3 totals 19 residues. Germline CDR1 LGHNA, CDR2 YSLEER. V lost 0 bases and J lost 3; bases outside the gene matches: 13. As DNA, the CDR3 is TGCGCCAGCAGCCAAGAATTTTTTAGCGGGAAATCGGTCAAAAACATTCAGTACTTC. This encodes CASSQEFFSGKSVKNIQYF.

The genes are TRBV29-1 and TRBJ2-7; 7 bases map to TRBD1. The CDR3 covers 12 residues. The trim removed 4 bases at V and 3 bases at J, leaving 3 bases unmatched. Germline-derived CDR1 and CDR2 are SQVTM and ANQGSEA. CDR3 protein: CSVGRGIYEQYF. The CDR3 nucleotides read TGCAGCGTTGGCAGGGGGATCTACGAGCAGTACTTC.

V gene TRBV18 combines with J gene TRBJ2-3; 12 nucleotides agree with TRBD2. CDR1 KGHSH and CDR2 LQKENI come from the germline V gene. CDR3 length: 17 amino acids. With V trimmed by 1 base and J by 3 bases, 5 bases remained unmatched. For the CDR3, the DNA is TGTGCCAGCTCACCACTCCTAGCGGGGGGGCGGACAGATACGCAGTATTTT. This translates into CASSPLLAGGRTDTQYF.

CDR3: CASSPRGGSGGNRADTQYF. The CDR3 DNA reads as TGTGCCAGCAGCCCTCGAGGGGGTAGCGGGGGGAATAGGGCAGATACGCAGTATTTT. The chain is built from TRBV3-1 (or the pseudogene TRBV3-2) and TRBJ2-3; 10 positions agree with TRBD2. CDR3 length: 19 amino acids. Unmatched junction bases numbered 17, after V lost 4 bases and J lost 4 bases. Germline V CDR1 and CDR2: LGHDT, YNNKEL (reference sequence).

This clone occurred once. The V gene is TRBV19, the J gene TRBJ1-1; 7 bases match TRBD1. With 3 bases clipped from V and 4 bases from J, the junction kept 2 bases outside the gene matches. The CDR3 contains 13 residues. Germline V gene sequence: CDR1 LNHDA, CDR2 SQIVND (reference sequence). CDR3 nucleotides: TGTGCCAGTAGTATGGCAGGGGGCACTGAAGCTTTCTTT. Translation: CASSMAGGTEAFF.

In its sample, this clone was seen once. The chain employs TRBV28 and TRBJ1-2; TRBD1 agrees at 7 bases. J gave up 4 bases and V 10 bases, and 15 bases lay outside the gene matches. The CDR3 is made up of 15 amino acids. Germline lookup yields CDR1 MDHEN and CDR2 SYDVKM. The DNA for the CDR3 is TGTGCCACCCTAGGGGGGACAGCCTTTCTCTATGGCTACACCTTC. Its translation is CATLGGTAFLYGYTF.

V is TRBV24-1 and J is TRBJ1-5; D is uncertain. Trimming removed 9 bases at V and 7 bases at J, with 15 bases between. Germline V CDR1 and CDR2: KGHDR, SFDVKD. The CDR3 loop spans 13 amino acids. DNA of the CDR3: TGTGCCACCTCCAGAGAGGGTTGGCAGCCCCAGCATTTT. It specifies CATSREGWQPQHF.

The chain carries TRBV27 and TRBJ1-6; D is possibly TRBD1 (6 bases). V was trimmed by 5 bases and J by 7 bases, leaving 12 bases between them. The germline gives CDR1 MNHEY, CDR2 SMNVEV (reference sequence). The CDR3 runs to 14 residues. The DNA of the CDR3 is TGTGCCAGCAGTCCATGGACAGCAAATTCACCCCTCCACTTT. It yields the protein CASSPWTANSPLHF.

Note on this clone: A read error may produce the germline difference seen at one junction end. J is TRBJ2-1 and V is TRBV5-1; D perhaps matches TRBD2 (5 bases). There are 16 residues in the CDR3. Germline V gene sequence: CDR1 SGHRS, CDR2 YFSETQ. The CDR3 protein is CASSLGPGRGYSEQFF. Written as DNA, the CDR3 is TGCGCCAGCAGCTTGGGTCCGGGAAGAGGGTACAGTGAGCAGTTCTTC.

This CDR3 reads CSVTEGGATNEKLFF. The CDR3, as DNA: TGCAGCGTAACGGAGGGAGGGGCAACTAATGAAAAACTGTTTTTT. The gene calls are TRBV29-1 and TRBJ1-4; possibly TRBD1 for D (5 bases). The CDR3 length is 15 residues. V was cut by 6 bases and J by 0 bases, with 14 bases left in between. The germline V gene has CDR1 SQVTM and CDR2 ANQGSEA.

The J gene is TRBJ1-2, the V gene TRBV5-4; D may be TRBD1 (6 bases). CDR3 length: 13 residues. Germline CDR1 is SGHNT and CDR2 is YYREEE (reference sequence). With 5 bases removed from V and 6 bases from J, the gap between germline ends came to 14 bases. CDR3 loop: CASSRGRENGYTF. DNA for the CDR3: TGTGCCAGCAGTAGGGGGAGGGAGAATGGCTACACCTTC.

The chain combines TRBV2 with TRBJ1-1, with 7 bases fitting TRBD1. In germline, CDR1 is SNHLY, CDR2 FYNNEI. Germline trimming cut 1 base from V and 7 bases from J; bases unmatched to any gene: 6. The CDR3 is made up of 14 amino acids. CDR3 protein: CASSEGRGSGEAFF. In DNA, the CDR3 is TGTGCCAGCAGTGAAGGCAGGGGGAGTGGTGAAGCTTTCTTT. Full variable domain (outside the CDR3, taken from reference TRBV2 and TRBJ1-1): EPEVTQTPSHQVTQMGQEVILRCVPISNHLYFYWYRQILGQKVEFLVSFYNNEISEKSEIFDDQFSVERPDGSNFTLKIRSTKLEDSAMYFCASSEGRGSGEAFFGQGTRLTVV.

The count of this clone is one. The CDR3, as DNA: TGTGCCAGCAGCCCTAGACTTCGCGGGGGGGCCGGCACAGATACGCAGTATTTT. This gives the protein CASSPRLRGGAGTDTQYF. This rearrangement joins TRBV5-5 to TRBJ2-3; 9 bases align to TRBD2. CDR3 length equals 18 residues. CDR1 and CDR2 from the germline V gene are SGHKS and YYEKEE (reference sequence). The ends lost 4 bases at V and 1 base at J; junction bases unmatched: 13.

The chain has TRBV27 and TRBJ2-5; D is perhaps TRBD1 (5 bases). The CDR3 extends over 13 amino acids. Trimming stripped 5 bases from V and 5 bases from J, with 12 bases between. CDR1 MNHEY and CDR2 SMNVEV come from the germline V gene (reference sequence). The CDR3 spells CASSLDRSETQYF. The CDR3 nucleotides are TGTGCCAGCAGTCTAGACAGAAGCGAGACCCAGTACTTC.

The rearrangement uses TRBV6-2 or TRBV6-3 and TRBJ2-2, with 10 bases matching TRBD2. The trim removed 6 bases at V and 4 bases at J, leaving 20 bases unmatched. This CDR3 has 20 amino acids. Per the germline V gene, CDR1 is MNHEY and CDR2 is SVGEGT. The CDR3 DNA sequence: TGTGCCAGCAGCAGCGAAGGAGCGGGGGGGCAAGGCGATATCACCGGGGAGCTGTTTTTT. Its translation is CASSSEGAGGQGDITGELFF.

The J gene is TRBJ2-7, the V gene TRBV7-9, with TRBD2 identical over 8 bases. Germline V gene data show CDR1 as SEHNR and CDR2 as FQNEAQ (reference sequence). The ends lost 5 bases at V and 6 bases at J; junction bases unmatched: 15. The CDR3 is made up of 16 amino acids. CDR3 residues: CASSHSLKREWLEQYF. CDR3 DNA: TGTGCCAGCAGCCATTCGTTGAAGCGGGAGTGGCTCGAGCAGTACTTC. Full variable domain (missing parts from reference TRBV7-9 and TRBJ2-7): DTGVSQNPRHKITKRGQNVTFRCDPISEHNRLYWYRQTLGQGPEFLTYFQNEAQLEKSRLLSDRFSAERPKGSFSTLEIQRTEQGDSAMYLCASSHSLKREWLEQYFGPGTRLTVT.

J is TRBJ1-6 and V is TRBV2; 7 positions agree with TRBD1. This CDR3 region has 15 residues. J gave up 7 bases and V 3 bases, and 6 bases lay outside the gene matches. Germline assignment: CDR1 SNHLY and CDR2 FYNNEI. Written as DNA, the CDR3 is TGTGCCAGCAGTGAGCAGGGGGTCCCCAATTCACCCCTCCACTTT. Translating it yields CASSEQGVPNSPLHF.

The V and J genes are TRBV28 and TRBJ1-2; D possibly corresponds to TRBD1 (6 bases). The V gene lost 4 bases and the J gene lost 2 bases, with 11 bases spanning the gap. Looked up from germline, CDR1 is MDHEN and CDR2 is SYDVKM. The CDR3 runs to 14 residues. The CDR3 DNA reads as TGTGCCAGCAGTTCAGGGGCAGGGAACTATGGCTACACCTTC. It translates to CASSSGAGNYGYTF.

This chain joins TRBV28 and TRBJ2-7; 12 nucleotides align to TRBD1. V dropped 1 base and J dropped 7; count of bases not matched to a gene: 5. The germline V gene has CDR1 MDHEN and CDR2 SYDVKM. CDR3 size: 15 residues. CDR3: CASSLLGQGAGEQYF. In DNA form, the CDR3 reads TGTGCCAGCAGTTTATTGGGACAGGGGGCAGGGGAGCAGTACTTC.